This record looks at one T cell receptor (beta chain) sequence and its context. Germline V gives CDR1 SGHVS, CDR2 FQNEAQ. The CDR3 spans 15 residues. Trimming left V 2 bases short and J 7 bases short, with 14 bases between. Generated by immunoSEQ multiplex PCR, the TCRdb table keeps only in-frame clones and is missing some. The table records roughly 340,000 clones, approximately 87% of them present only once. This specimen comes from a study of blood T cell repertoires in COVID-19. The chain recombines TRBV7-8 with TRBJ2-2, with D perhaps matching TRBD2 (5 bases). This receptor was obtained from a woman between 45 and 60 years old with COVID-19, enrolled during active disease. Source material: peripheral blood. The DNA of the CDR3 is TGTGCCAGCAGCTTAATCCGGGAAGGGATCGGGGAGCTGTTTTTT. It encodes CASSLIREGIGELFF.